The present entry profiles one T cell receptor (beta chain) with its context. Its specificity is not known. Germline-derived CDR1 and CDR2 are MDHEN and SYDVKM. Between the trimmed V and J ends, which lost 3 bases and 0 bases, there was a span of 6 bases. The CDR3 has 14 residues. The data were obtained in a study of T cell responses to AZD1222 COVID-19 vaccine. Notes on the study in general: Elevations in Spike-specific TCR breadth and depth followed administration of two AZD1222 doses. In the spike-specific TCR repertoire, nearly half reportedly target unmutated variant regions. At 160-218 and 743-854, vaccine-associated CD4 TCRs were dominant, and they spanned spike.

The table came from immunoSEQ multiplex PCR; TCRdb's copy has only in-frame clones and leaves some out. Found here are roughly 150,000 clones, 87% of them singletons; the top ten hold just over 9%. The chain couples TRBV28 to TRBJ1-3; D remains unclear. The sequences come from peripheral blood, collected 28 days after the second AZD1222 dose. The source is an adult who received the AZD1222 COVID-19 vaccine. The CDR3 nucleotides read TGTGCCAGCAGTTTTTGGAGCTCTGGAAACACCATATATTTT. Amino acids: CASSFWSSGNTIYF.